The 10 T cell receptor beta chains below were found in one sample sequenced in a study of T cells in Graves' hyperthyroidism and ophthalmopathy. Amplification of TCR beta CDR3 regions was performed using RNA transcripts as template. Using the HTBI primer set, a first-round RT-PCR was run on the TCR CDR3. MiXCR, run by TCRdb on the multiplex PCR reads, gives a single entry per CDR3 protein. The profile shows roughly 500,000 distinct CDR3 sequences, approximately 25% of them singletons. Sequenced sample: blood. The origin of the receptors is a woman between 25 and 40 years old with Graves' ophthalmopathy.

Written as DNA, the CDR3 is TGTGCCAGCAGTTTCTATCTCGGGGACGGGGGGCGGAGGGGCCCCCGGAACACTGAAGCTTTCTTT. This translates into CASSFYLGDGGRRGPRNTEAFF. The chain employs TRBV12-3 or TRBV12-4 and TRBJ1-1, with D possibly matching TRBD1 (6 bases). Trimming took off 3 bases at V and 1 base at J, with 33 bases between the two ends. The CDR3 has 22 amino acids.

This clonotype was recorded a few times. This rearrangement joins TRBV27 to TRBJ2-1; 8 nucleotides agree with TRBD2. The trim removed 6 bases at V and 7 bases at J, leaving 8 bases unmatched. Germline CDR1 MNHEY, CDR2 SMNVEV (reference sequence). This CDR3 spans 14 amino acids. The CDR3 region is CASSPGGGINEQFF. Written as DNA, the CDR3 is TGTGCCAGCAGCCCGGGAGGGGGGATAAATGAGCAGTTCTTC.

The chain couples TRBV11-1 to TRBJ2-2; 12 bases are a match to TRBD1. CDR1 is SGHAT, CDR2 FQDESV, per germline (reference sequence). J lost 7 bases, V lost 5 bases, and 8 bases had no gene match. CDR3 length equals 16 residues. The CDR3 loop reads CASSKRDRGRGGELFF. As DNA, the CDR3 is TGTGCCAGCAGCAAACGGGACAGGGGGCGCGGCGGGGAGCTGTTTTTT.

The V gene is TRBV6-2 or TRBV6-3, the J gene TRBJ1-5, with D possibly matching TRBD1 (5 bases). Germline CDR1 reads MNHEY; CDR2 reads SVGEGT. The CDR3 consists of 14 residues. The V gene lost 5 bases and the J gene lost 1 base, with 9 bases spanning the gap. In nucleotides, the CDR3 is TGTGCCAGCAGTACCCCAGGGAGCAATCAGCCCCAGCATTTT. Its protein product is CASSTPGSNQPQHF.

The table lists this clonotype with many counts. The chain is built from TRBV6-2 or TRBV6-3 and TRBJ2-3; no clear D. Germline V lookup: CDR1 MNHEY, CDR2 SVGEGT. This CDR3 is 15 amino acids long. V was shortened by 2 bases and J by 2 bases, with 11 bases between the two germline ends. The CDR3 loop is CASSYVPGFTDTQYF. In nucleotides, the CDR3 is TGTGCCAGCAGTTACGTGCCCGGGTTCACAGATACGCAGTATTTT.

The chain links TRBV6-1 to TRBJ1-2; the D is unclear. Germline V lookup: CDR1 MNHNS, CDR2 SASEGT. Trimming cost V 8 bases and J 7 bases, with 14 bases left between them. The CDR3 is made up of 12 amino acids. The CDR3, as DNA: TGTGCCAGCGGCGAAGGGTCGCCTGGCTACACCTTC. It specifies CASGEGSPGYTF.

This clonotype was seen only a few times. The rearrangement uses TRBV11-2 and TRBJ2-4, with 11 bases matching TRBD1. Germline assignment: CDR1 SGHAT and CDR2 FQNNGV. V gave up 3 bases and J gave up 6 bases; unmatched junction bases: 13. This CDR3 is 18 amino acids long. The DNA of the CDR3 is TGTGCCAGCAGCTTCTTTTCCGGGACAGGGGGTTCGGGAAACATTCAGTACTTC. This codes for CASSFFSGTGGSGNIQYF. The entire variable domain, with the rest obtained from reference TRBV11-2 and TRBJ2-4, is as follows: EAGVAQSPRYKIIEKRQSVAFWCNPISGHATLYWYQQILGQGPKLLIQFQNNGVVDDSQLPKDRFSAERLKGVDSTLKIQPAKLEDSAVYLCASSFFSGTGGSGNIQYFGAGTRLSVL.

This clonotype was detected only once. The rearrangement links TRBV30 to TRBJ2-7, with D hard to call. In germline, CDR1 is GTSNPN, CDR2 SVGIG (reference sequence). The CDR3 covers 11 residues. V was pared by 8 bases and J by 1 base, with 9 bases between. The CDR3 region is CAGRTSYEQYF. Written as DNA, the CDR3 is TGTGCCGGCCGCACTTCCTACGAGCAGTACTTC.

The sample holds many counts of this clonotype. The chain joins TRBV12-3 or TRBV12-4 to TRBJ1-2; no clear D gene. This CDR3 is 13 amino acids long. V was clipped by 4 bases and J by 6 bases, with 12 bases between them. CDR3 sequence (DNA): TGTGCCAGCAGTTATCGGACCGTGAATGGCTACACCTTC. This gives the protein CASSYRTVNGYTF.

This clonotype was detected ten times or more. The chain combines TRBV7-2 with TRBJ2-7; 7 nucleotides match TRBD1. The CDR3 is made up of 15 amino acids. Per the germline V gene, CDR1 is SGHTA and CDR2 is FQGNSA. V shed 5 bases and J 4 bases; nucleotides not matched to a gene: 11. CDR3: CASSLRTGSSYEQYF. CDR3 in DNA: TGTGCCAGCAGCCTAAGGACAGGTTCGTCGTACGAGCAGTACTTC.